In its sample, the clone carrying this T cell receptor beta chain was seen once. This sample was taken from a study of technical replicates of blood from four donors. Only in-frame clones appear in the TCRdb table, and some are missing; sequencing was by immunoSEQ multiplex PCR. The table lists fewer than 85,000 clones, roughly 94% of them singletons, with 0.25% to 0.3% in the top ten. Source material: T cells isolated from PBMCs. The receptor was derived from a human donor in good health.

The DNA of the CDR3 is TGTGCCAGCAGCGCTGGAGGGGATTCACCCCTCCACTTT. It translates to CASSAGGDSPLHF. The chain combines TRBV9 with TRBJ1-6, with D perhaps TRBD1 (5 bases). The CDR3 length is 13 residues. Germline CDR1 is SGDLS and CDR2 is YYNGEE. V was trimmed by 3 bases and J by 8 bases, leaving 9 bases between them.